Shown below are 27 T cell receptor beta chains from a single sample sequenced in a study of T-cell reconstitution after alpha-beta-depleted transplantation in children. Preparation of the TCRbeta library was carried out with unique molecular identifiers. TCRdb analysed the PCR reads with MiXCR anew, one entry per CDR3 protein. This table has about 610,000 distinct CDR3 sequences, around 27% appearing once. Sequences were derived from PBMCs, sampled before TCRalphabeta/CD19-depleted stem cell transplant. The receptor source for this set is a boy less than two years old with Wiskott-Aldrich syndrome, due to receive a stem cell transplant.

The chain recombines TRBV5-1 with TRBJ2-1; D call uncertain. The CDR3 contains 16 residues. V shed 0 bases and J shed 0 bases, with 10 bases lying between them. CDR1 is SGHRS and CDR2 is YFSETQ in the germline V gene. CDR3 bases: TGCGCCAGCAGCTTGGAACCCCAGGTCTCCTACAATGAGCAGTTCTTC. Amino acids: CASSLEPQVSYNEQFF.

The rearrangement links TRBV20-1 to TRBJ2-7; TRBD1 aligns across 10 bases. Germline V lookup: CDR1 DFQATT, CDR2 SNEGSKA (reference sequence). The V gene end was trimmed by 4 bases and the J gene end by 5 bases; junction bases not matched to a gene: 5. The CDR3 consists of 13 residues. The CDR3 region has the DNA TGCAGTGCTAAGAGACAGGGGGCGGACGAGCAGTACTTC. Amino acids: CSAKRQGADEQYF.

This clonotype appeared a few times. The chain links TRBV12-3 or TRBV12-4 to TRBJ2-3; D uncertain. V was clipped by 6 bases and J by 2 bases, with 6 bases between them. The CDR3 runs 12 residues. DNA of the CDR3: TGTGCCAGCAGGTCTAACACAGATACGCAGTATTTT. Residues: CASRSNTDTQYF.

This clonotype was recorded once. The rearrangement links TRBV5-1 to TRBJ1-2, with TRBD1 identical over 10 bases. J gave up 6 bases and V 1 base, and 6 bases lay outside the gene matches. Germline lookup yields CDR1 SGHRS and CDR2 YFSETQ. CDR3 size: 15 residues. The DNA for the CDR3 is TGCGCCAGCAGCTTGCGCTCCGGGACAGGGGATGGCTACACCTTC. Encoded protein: CASSLRSGTGDGYTF.

The CDR3 spells CASSRSSGSNNEQFF. Written as DNA, the CDR3 is TGTGCCAGCAGCAGGTCGAGCGGGTCCAACAATGAGCAGTTCTTC. The chain is built from TRBV4-2 and TRBJ2-1; D might be TRBD2 (6 bases). The CDR3 is 15 residues long. Germline V gene data show CDR1 as LGHNA and CDR2 as YNFKEQ. Trimming took 5 bases from V and 5 from J, leaving 16 bases between them.

Only a few counts were recorded for this clonotype. The chain couples TRBV11-2 to TRBJ2-2; D possibly corresponds to TRBD1 (5 bases). The CDR3 has 13 residues. The ends were cut back, 10 bases at V and 6 bases at J, with 15 bases in the middle. CDR1 and CDR2 from the germline V gene are SGHAT and FQNNGV. Here the CDR3 DNA reads TGTGCCACAGGACACCCCGTTCCCGGGGAGCTGTTTTTT. As protein: CATGHPVPGELFF.

This clonotype was found once. This chain connects TRBV20-1 to TRBJ2-1; TRBD2 aligns across 9 bases. The CDR3 extends over 14 amino acids. V was clipped by 0 bases and J by 9 bases; unmatched bases: 6. Germline V gene lookup returns CDR1 DFQATT and CDR2 SNEGSKA (reference sequence). This CDR3 is CSARDCGLACEQFF. The CDR3 DNA follows: TGCAGTGCTAGAGATTGTGGACTAGCGTGTGAGCAGTTCTTC.

The V gene is TRBV7-9, the J gene TRBJ2-1; D perhaps matches TRBD2 (6 bases). This CDR3 comprises 16 residues. Germline V gives CDR1 SEHNR, CDR2 FQNEAQ (reference sequence). Trimming pared 1 base from V and 0 bases from J, leaving 10 bases between. The CDR3 spells CASSLGGDHSYNEQFF. The CDR3 nucleotides read TGTGCCAGCAGCTTAGGGGGGGACCACTCCTACAATGAGCAGTTCTTC.

This clonotype appeared a few times. The chain uses TRBV24-1 and TRBJ2-1, with D perhaps assigned TRBD1 or TRBD2 (5 bases each). The CDR3 has 16 residues. CDR1 KGHDR and CDR2 SFDVKD come from the germline V gene. V was pared by 4 bases and J by 0 bases, with 12 bases between. The CDR3 region is CATSDRGTGSYNEQFF. CDR3 in DNA: TGTGCCACCAGTGACCGGGGAACAGGCTCCTACAATGAGCAGTTCTTC.

This clonotype was seen once. The V gene is TRBV4-2, the J gene TRBJ1-1, with 11 bases lining up with TRBD1. Trimming removed 4 bases from V and 2 bases from J; junction bases left unmatched: 15. Per the germline V gene, CDR1 is LGHNA and CDR2 is YNFKEQ. The CDR3 has 19 residues. The CDR3 loop is CASSPSGARTGGANTEAFF. The CDR3 DNA reads as TGTGCCAGCAGCCCATCCGGTGCACGGACAGGGGGCGCAAACACTGAAGCTTTCTTT.

The chain employs TRBV24-1 and TRBJ2-1, with 7 positions matching TRBD2. The CDR3 totals 16 residues. Per the germline V gene, CDR1 is KGHDR and CDR2 is SFDVKD. The junction had 11 bases not matched to a gene; V was cut back by 1 base and J by 9 bases. The CDR3 DNA reads as TGTGCCACCAGTGATTTCGGGACTACGTCGGCAGCTGAGCAGTTCTTC. It is translated as CATSDFGTTSAAEQFF.

This clonotype was seen a handful of times. This chain joins TRBV3-1 and TRBJ1-3; tentative D call: TRBD1 (5 bases). CDR1 is LGHDT, CDR2 YNNKEL, per germline (reference sequence). V was pared by 3 bases and J by 3 bases, with 15 bases between. This CDR3 has 16 amino acids. CDR3 in DNA: TGTGCCAGCAGCCATCCCCCCGACAGTCTTGGAAACACCATATATTTT. Translating it yields CASSHPPDSLGNTIYF.

The chain combines TRBV12-3 or TRBV12-4 with TRBJ1-3; the D is unclear. This CDR3 has 13 amino acids. Deletions cut 10 bases from V and 3 bases from J, with 13 bases between. This CDR3 is CATTPGNGNTIYF. DNA for the CDR3: TGTGCCACTACCCCCGGGAATGGAAACACCATATATTTT.

The chain employs TRBV5-5 and TRBJ2-3; D is undetermined. There are 16 residues in the CDR3. The V gene's germline CDR1 is SGHKS and CDR2 YYEKEE (reference sequence). The germline V and J ends were trimmed by 1 base and 0 bases, with 12 bases remaining between them. CDR3 bases: TGTGCCAGCAGCTTGTACGGCTTCTCTAGCACAGATACGCAGTATTTT. Its protein product is CASSLYGFSSTDTQYF.

The chain couples TRBV5-1 to TRBJ2-1; 7 bases map to TRBD2. From germline, CDR1 is SGHRS and CDR2 YFSETQ. The CDR3 loop spans 16 amino acids. Germline trimming cut 2 bases from V and 5 bases from J; bases unmatched to any gene: 10. This CDR3 is CASSFIFRDYNNEQFF. DNA of the CDR3: TGCGCCAGCAGCTTTATTTTCCGGGACTACAACAATGAGCAGTTCTTC.

This chain joins TRBV7-6 and TRBJ2-5, with 14 bases that match TRBD2. Losses at the gene ends were 5 bases for V and 4 bases for J; bases not matched to a gene: 9. The CDR3 totals 17 residues. Germline V gene sequence: CDR1 SGHVS, CDR2 FNYEAQ. CDR3 region: CASSLAGTSGSVETQYF. CDR3 DNA: TGTGCCAGCAGCCTCGCCGGGACTAGCGGGAGTGTAGAGACCCAGTACTTC.

The J gene is TRBJ1-4, the V gene TRBV19; D is possibly TRBD1 (5 bases). Per the germline V gene, CDR1 is LNHDA and CDR2 is SQIVND (reference sequence). V was shortened by 1 base and J by 0 bases, with 9 bases between the two germline ends. The CDR3 contains 16 residues. CDR3 DNA: TGTGCCAGTAGTATAGCGTCGACAGCAACTAATGAAAAACTGTTTTTT. It specifies CASSIASTATNEKLFF.

The rearrangement links TRBV7-9 to TRBJ1-5; D perhaps matches TRBD1 (6 bases). The CDR3 covers 15 residues. Germline CDR1 reads SEHNR; CDR2 reads FQNEAQ (reference sequence). Trimming shortened V by 5 bases and J by 5 bases, and 16 bases separated the two germline ends. CDR3 residues: CASSRGEFRDQPQHF. CDR3 in DNA: TGTGCCAGCAGCAGGGGGGAGTTTCGGGATCAGCCCCAGCATTTT.

This clonotype was seen repeatedly, ten times or more. The CDR3 DNA reads TGTGCCAGCAGTTACTGGAGGGATTATTCACCCCTCCACTTT. Translated: CASSYWRDYSPLHF. The V gene is TRBV6-5, the J gene TRBJ1-6; no firm D call. Germline CDR1 and CDR2: MNHEY and SVGAGI. CDR3 length: 14 amino acids. V shed 1 base and J shed 8 bases, with 9 bases lying between them.

This clonotype appeared a few times. V gene TRBV10-3 combines with J gene TRBJ2-2; 10 nucleotides align to TRBD2. Germline V gene lookup returns CDR1 ENHRY and CDR2 SYGVKD. This CDR3 spans 15 amino acids. Trimming cost V 6 bases and J 3 bases; bases outside gene matches: 4. The DNA for the CDR3 is TGTGCCATCAGGCCTGGACTAGCGGACACCGGGGAGCTGTTTTTT. Translating it yields CAIRPGLADTGELFF.

This clonotype was detected a few times. The chain couples TRBV7-9 to TRBJ2-1; D not certain. The CDR3 is made up of 11 amino acids. Germline CDR1 is SEHNR and CDR2 is FQNEAQ (reference sequence). Trimming stripped 4 bases from V and 13 bases from J, with 11 bases between. This CDR3 is CASSSSHVQFF. Written as DNA, the CDR3 is TGTGCCAGCAGCTCTAGTCATGTACAGTTCTTC.

The DNA of the CDR3 is TGCGCCAGCAGCCACCCTCACCTTTGGGACAGAGTATATGGCTACACCTTC. Its protein product is CASSHPHLWDRVYGYTF. This chain uses TRBV4-1 with TRBJ1-2, with 7 bases lining up with TRBD1. The CDR3 is 17 residues long. V lost 3 bases and J lost 5; bases outside the gene matches: 15. CDR1 is MGHRA, CDR2 YSYEKL, per germline.

V gene TRBV11-2 combines with J gene TRBJ2-5, with D unclear. V was pared by 5 bases and J by 5 bases, with 12 bases between. The V gene's germline CDR1 is SGHAT and CDR2 FQNNGV. The CDR3 totals 13 residues. The CDR3, as DNA: TGTGCCAGCAGCCCTCGGCGTTGGGAGACCCAGTACTTC. Residues: CASSPRRWETQYF. Based on the CDR3 plus reference TRBV11-2 and TRBJ2-5, the full variable domain is EAGVAQSPRYKIIEKRQSVAFWCNPISGHATLYWYQQILGQGPKLLIQFQNNGVVDDSQLPKDRFSAERLKGVDSTLKIQPAKLEDSAVYLCASSPRRWETQYFGPGTRLLVL.

CDR3 sequence: CASSLAKVQETQYF. The CDR3 DNA reads TGCGCCAGCAGCTTGGCTAAGGTCCAAGAGACCCAGTACTTC. This chain uses TRBV5-1 with TRBJ2-5; D is ambiguous. Germline loops: CDR1 SGHRS, CDR2 YFSETQ. V was cut by 0 bases and J by 1 base, with 7 bases left in between. The CDR3 is 14 amino acids.

The J gene is TRBJ2-5, the V gene TRBV18, with 9 bases identical to TRBD2. V shed 3 bases and J 8 bases; nucleotides not matched to a gene: 10. The germline CDR1 and CDR2 sequences are KGHSH and LQKENI. The CDR3 has 15 residues. In DNA, the CDR3 is TGTGCCAGCTCACCGCTAGCGGGGACTGGGGAAACCCAGTACTTC. Its translation: CASSPLAGTGETQYF.

V is TRBV28 and J is TRBJ2-2; the D is unclear. V lost 3 bases and J 7 bases, leaving 12 bases between the germline ends. CDR3 length: 14 amino acids. Germline V gene data show CDR1 as MDHEN and CDR2 as SYDVKM. As DNA, the CDR3 is TGTGCCAGCAGTTTCCCTACTGCCAGCGGGGAGCTGTTTTTT. This sequence encodes CASSFPTASGELFF.

This clonotype is medium-sized. The rearrangement uses TRBV6-5 and TRBJ2-5; the match to TRBD1 covers 7 bases. Germline V gives CDR1 MNHEY, CDR2 SVGAGI. Trimming removed 7 bases from V and 3 bases from J; junction bases left unmatched: 2. CDR3 length equals 12 residues. CDR3 in DNA: TGTGCCAGCATAGACAGGGAAGAGACCCAGTACTTC. Protein product: CASIDREETQYF.